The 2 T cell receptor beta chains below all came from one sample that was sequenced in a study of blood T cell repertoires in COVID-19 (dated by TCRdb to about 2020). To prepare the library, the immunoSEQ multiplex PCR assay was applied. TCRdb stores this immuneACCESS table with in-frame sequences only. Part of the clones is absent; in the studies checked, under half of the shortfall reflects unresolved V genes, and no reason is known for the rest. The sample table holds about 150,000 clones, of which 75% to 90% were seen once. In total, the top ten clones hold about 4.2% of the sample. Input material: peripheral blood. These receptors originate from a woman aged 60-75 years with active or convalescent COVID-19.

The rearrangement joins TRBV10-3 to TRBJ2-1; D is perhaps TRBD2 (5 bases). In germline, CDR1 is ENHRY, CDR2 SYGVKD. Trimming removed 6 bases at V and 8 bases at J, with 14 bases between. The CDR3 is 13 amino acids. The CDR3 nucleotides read TGTGCCATCAGCAGCGGACCTAAGGATGAGCAGTTCTTC. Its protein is CAISSGPKDEQFF.

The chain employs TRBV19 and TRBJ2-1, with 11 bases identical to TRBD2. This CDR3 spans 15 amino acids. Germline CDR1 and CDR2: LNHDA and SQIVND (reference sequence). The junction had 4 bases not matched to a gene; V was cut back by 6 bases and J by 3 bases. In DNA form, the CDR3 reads TGTGCCAGTAGCTTGACTAGCGGGGTCTACAATGAGCAGTTCTTC. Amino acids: CASSLTSGVYNEQFF.